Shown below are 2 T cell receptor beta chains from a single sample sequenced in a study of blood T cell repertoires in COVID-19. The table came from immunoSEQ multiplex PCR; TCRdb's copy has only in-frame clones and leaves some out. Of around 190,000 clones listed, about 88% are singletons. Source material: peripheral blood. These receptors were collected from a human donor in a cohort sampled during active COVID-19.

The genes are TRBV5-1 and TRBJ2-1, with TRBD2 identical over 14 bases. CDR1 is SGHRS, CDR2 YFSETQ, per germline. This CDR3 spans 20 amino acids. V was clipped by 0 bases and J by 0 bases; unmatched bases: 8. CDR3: CASSLVTGTSGGYSYNEQFF. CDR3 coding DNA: TGCGCCAGCAGCTTGGTAACCGGGACTAGCGGGGGTTACTCCTACAATGAGCAGTTCTTC.

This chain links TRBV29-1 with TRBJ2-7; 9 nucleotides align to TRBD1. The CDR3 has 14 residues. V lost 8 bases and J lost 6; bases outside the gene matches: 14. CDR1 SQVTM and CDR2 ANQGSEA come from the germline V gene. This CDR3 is CSTREGTGFGEQYF. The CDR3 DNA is TGCAGCACCCGTGAGGGGACAGGGTTTGGCGAGCAGTACTTC.